The clone carrying this T cell receptor (beta chain) has just a few counts. What it binds is not known. CDR1 and CDR2 (germline): MNHNS, SASEGT. The CDR3 is 15 amino acids. The V gene end was trimmed by 10 bases and the J gene end by 3 bases; junction bases not matched to a gene: 12. The sample originates from a study of cytomegalovirus exposure and HLA in healthy donors. Primers: 60 Vbeta forward and 13 Jbeta reverse. Only in-frame clones appear in the TCRdb table, and some are missing; sequencing was by immunoSEQ multiplex PCR. The top ten clones hold about 2% of a sample with 180,000 or so clones, around 81% of them seen once. Findings and limits, study-wide: TCR beta V- and J-gene trimming, according to a later analysis, was linked to a missense DCLRE1C variant.

V usage is TRBV6-1 and J usage is TRBJ2-3; 8 bases are shared with TRBD2. The TCR was taken from a woman in her 30s in good health and CMV-seropositive. Material: PBMCs. CDR3 nucleotide sequence: TGTGCCATAGAAACGAGCGGGAGAGGGACAGATACGCAGTATTTT. Its translation: CAIETSGRGTDTQYF.